Reported below is one TCR beta chain. This clonotype was observed once. What antigen it recognizes has not been identified. Base qualities are missing; no much larger clone stands one base away. One read alone lends weak support. This entry is derived from a study of T-cell memory formation after mild COVID-19 (dated by TCRdb to the early 2020s). About the investigation overall: TCR sequence clusters from the two donors were largely donor specific. Longitudinal TCRalpha and TCRbeta repertoire sequencing tracked T-cell clones expanding and contracting after mild COVID-19 in two donors. The cohort was made up of two young adult volunteers, one female and one male, who were previously healthy. Beyond this particular receptor, the publication reports: The study included only a couple of mild cases, and larger cohorts that include severe cases with pre-infection samples were judged to be necessary. Balanced CD4/CD8 phenotypes were observed for clones contracting from day 15 to 85, whereas a bias towards CD4+ was observed for a second wave of clones expanding from day 15 to 37. Some responding clones were detected in pre-infection memory, which suggested that pre-existing cross-reactive memory T cells had joined the SARS-CoV-2 response. Contracting CD4+ clones appeared mostly in the CM and EM memory subsets, whereas CD8+ clones were enriched in EMRA. The second-wave clones that peaked on day 37 were not confirmed to be SARS-CoV-2 specific.

Ficoll-Paque density gradient centrifugation was used to isolate PBMCs. The sequencing machine was an Illumina NovaSeq 6000. TCRalpha and TCRbeta cDNA libraries were constructed by 5'RACE with constant-segment primers, with sample barcodes and unique molecular identifiers being introduced. Trizol reagent was used to extract RNA from every sample. Libraries were amplified in two PCR steps, with a second sample barcode and Illumina TruSeq adapters added in the second step. Libraries were sequenced on an Illumina NovaSeq with 2 x 150 bp paired-end reads. As for the original processing: Demultiplexing of reads and collapsing into UMI-guided consensus sequences were performed with migec v1.2.7. With mixcr v2.1.11, UMI consensuses were aligned to TRA and TRB V and J templates and assembled into clonotypes. A clonotype was counted as expanded or contracted only if both edgeR and NoisET called the change significant, with noise models trained on biological replicates. For edgeR calls, the cutoffs were a false discovery rate-adjusted p below 0.01 and a log2 fold-change threshold of 1. As an exploratory analysis of dynamics, max-normalized trajectories of the 1000 most abundant clonotypes were examined by PCA with hierarchical clustering. Each responding clone was given a CD4 or CD8 phenotype based on the CD4+ and CD8+ repertoires, which had been sequenced separately. TCRdb ran its own pipeline on the public reads, namely fastp trimming at Q25 and MiXCR clone calling, and kept in-frame beta chains. Rows are unified per CDR3 protein, each entry keeping the most common DNA and genes. For this entry, the V and J calls and clone size follow TCRdb and not the study's own pipeline. Across this sample there are 110,000 to 150,000 distinct CDR3 sequences, with around 14% seen only once. Jointly, the top ten make up under 30% of the sample.

Specimen: PBMCs or a T cell subset sorted from them (not recorded which). The source of this sequence is an adult woman who had mild COVID-19 (a few samples of this study predate the infection). The sample titles of this study are shuffled in the database, so cell type and time point are left out; the donor was told from shared clones.

The CDR3 in this case is CASSGTRGTQETQYF. The sequenced DNA is TGTGCCAGCAGCGGGACGCGGGGGACTCAAGAGACCCAGTACTTC. Here the chain combines TRBV13 and TRBJ2-5; 7 bases in between match TRBD2. Looking up the germline V gene (reference sequence) yields CDR1 PRHDT and CDR2 FYEKMQ. The CDR3 numbers 15 residues from cysteine through phenylalanine. The sequence is cut down to CDR3 DNA, 45 bases in frame from base 1. Germline trimming amounts to 5 bases on V and 2 bases on J, with 8 as the count of junction bases outside the gene matches.